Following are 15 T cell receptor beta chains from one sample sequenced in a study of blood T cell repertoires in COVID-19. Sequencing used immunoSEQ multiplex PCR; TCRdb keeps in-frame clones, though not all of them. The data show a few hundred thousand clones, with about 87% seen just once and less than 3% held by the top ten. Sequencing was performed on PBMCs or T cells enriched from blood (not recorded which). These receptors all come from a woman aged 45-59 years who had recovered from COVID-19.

CDR3 amino acids: CASSHDRTSGFYEQYF. CDR3 DNA: TGCGCCAGCAGCCATGACCGGACTAGCGGGTTCTACGAGCAGTACTTC. This chain joins TRBV4-1 and TRBJ2-7; 11 bases are a match to TRBD2. CDR1 is MGHRA, CDR2 YSYEKL, per germline. J lost 3 bases, V lost 3 bases, and 7 bases had no gene match. The CDR3 length is 16 residues.

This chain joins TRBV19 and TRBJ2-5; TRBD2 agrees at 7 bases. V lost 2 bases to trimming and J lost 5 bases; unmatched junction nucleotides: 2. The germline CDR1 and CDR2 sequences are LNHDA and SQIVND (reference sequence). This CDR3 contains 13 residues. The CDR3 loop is CASSIQGGETQYF. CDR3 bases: TGTGCCAGTAGTATACAGGGAGGGGAGACCCAGTACTTC.

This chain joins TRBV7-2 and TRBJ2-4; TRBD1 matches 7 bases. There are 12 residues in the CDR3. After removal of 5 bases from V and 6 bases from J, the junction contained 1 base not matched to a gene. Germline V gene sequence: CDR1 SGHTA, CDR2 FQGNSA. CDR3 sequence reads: CASSRDRNIQYF. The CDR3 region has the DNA TGTGCCAGCAGCAGGGACAGAAACATTCAGTACTTC.

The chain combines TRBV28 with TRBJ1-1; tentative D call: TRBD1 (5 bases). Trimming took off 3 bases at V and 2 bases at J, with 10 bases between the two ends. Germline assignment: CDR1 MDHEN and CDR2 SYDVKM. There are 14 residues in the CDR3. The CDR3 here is CASSLGQGNTEAFF. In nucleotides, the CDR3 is TGTGCCAGCAGTTTGGGCCAGGGTAACACTGAAGCTTTCTTT.

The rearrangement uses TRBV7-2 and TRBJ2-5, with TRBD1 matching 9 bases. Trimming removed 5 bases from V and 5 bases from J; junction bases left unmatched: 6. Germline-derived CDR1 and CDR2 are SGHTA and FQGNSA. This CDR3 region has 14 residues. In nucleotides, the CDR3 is TGTGCCAGCAGCGCCAGACAGGGGGGGGAGACCCAGTACTTC. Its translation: CASSARQGGETQYF.

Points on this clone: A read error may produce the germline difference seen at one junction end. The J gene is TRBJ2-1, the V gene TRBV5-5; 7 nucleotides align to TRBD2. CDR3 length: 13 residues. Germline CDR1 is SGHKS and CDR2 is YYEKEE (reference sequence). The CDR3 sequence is CASSLGDYDEQFF. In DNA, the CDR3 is TGTGCCAGCAGCTTGGGGGACTACGATGAGCAGTTCTTC.

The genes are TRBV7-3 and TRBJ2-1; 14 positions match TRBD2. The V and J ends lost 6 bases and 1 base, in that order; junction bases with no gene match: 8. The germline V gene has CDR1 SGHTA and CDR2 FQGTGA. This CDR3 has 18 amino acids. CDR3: CASSRLAGGPWSYNEQFF. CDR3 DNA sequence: TGTGCCAGCAGTAGACTAGCGGGAGGGCCCTGGTCCTACAATGAGCAGTTCTTC.

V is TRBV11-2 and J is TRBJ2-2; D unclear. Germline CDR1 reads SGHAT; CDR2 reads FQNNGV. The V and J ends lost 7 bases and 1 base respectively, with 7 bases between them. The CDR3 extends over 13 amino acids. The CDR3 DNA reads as TGTGCCAGCACGCCAGAGAACACCGGGGAGCTGTTTTTT. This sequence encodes CASTPENTGELFF.

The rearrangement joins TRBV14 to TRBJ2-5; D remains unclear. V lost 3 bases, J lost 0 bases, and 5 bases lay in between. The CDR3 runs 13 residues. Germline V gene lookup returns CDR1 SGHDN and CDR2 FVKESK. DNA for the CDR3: TGTGCCAGCAGCCATACTAACCAAGAGACCCAGTACTTC. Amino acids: CASSHTNQETQYF.

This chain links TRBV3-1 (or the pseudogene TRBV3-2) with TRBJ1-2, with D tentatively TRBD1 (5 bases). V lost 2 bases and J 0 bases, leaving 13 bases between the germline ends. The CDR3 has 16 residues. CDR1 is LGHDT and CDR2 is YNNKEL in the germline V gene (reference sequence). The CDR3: CASSQHRLHTNYGYTF. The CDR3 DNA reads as TGTGCCAGCAGCCAACACAGGTTGCACACTAACTATGGCTACACCTTC.

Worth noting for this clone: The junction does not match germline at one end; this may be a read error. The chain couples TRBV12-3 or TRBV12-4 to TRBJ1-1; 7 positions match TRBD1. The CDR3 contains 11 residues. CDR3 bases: TGTGCCAGCAGTCTACGGGACAGAGCTTTTTTT. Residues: CASSLRDRAFF.

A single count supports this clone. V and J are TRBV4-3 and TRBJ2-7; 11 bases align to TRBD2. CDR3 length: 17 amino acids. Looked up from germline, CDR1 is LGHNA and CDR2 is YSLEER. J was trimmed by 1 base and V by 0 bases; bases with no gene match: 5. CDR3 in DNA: TGCGCCAGCAGCCAAGATTTACTAGCGGGAGTATCCTACGAGCAGTACTTC. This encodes CASSQDLLAGVSYEQYF.

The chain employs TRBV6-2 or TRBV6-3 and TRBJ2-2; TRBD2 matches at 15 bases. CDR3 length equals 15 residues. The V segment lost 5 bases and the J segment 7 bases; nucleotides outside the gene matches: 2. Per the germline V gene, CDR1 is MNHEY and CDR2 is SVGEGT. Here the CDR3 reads CASSRTSGRGGELFF. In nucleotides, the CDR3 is TGTGCCAGCAGTCGGACTAGCGGGAGGGGCGGGGAGCTGTTTTTT.

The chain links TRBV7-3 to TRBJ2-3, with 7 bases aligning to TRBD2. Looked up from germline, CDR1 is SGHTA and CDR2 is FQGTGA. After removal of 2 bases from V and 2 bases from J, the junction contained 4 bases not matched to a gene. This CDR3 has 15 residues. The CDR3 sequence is CASSLAGRATDTQYF. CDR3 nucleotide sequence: TGTGCCAGCAGCTTAGCGGGGAGGGCCACAGATACGCAGTATTTT.

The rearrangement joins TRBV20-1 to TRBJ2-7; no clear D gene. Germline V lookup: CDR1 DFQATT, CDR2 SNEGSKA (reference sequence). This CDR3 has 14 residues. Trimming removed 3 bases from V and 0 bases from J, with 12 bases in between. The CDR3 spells CSASMWRNSYEQYF. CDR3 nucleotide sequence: TGCAGTGCTAGTATGTGGCGGAACTCCTACGAGCAGTACTTC.